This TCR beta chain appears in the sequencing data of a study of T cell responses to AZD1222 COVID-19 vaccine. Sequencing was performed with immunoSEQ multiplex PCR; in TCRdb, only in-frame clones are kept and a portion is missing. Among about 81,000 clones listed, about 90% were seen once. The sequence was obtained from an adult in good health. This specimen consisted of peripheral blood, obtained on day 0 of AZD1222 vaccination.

The chain's CDR3 is CASSYHSRAFF. CDR3 DNA: TGTGCCAGCAGCTACCACTCAAGGGCTTTCTTT. The V and J genes are TRBV11-1 and TRBJ1-1, with D uncertain. V was clipped by 4 bases and J by 11 bases, with 11 bases between them. The V gene's germline CDR1 is SGHAT and CDR2 FQDESV (reference sequence). The CDR3 runs 11 residues.